The 8 T cell receptor beta chains below were found in one sample sequenced in a study of cytomegalovirus exposure and HLA in healthy donors. PCR used 60 Vbeta primers and 13 Jbeta primers. Measured with immunoSEQ multiplex PCR; TCRdb has only the in-frame clones, and not every one. Of 270,000 or so clones in the sample, nearly 95% are singletons; the top ten hold roughly 1.5%. The sequenced sample was PBMCs. The origin of the receptors is a girl aged 2 to 10 in good health and CMV-seronegative.

The rearrangement links TRBV2 to TRBJ2-7; 12 bases agree with TRBD2. This CDR3 has 17 residues. Per germline, CDR1 SNHLY and CDR2 FYNNEI. Germline trimming cut 7 bases from V and 0 bases from J; bases unmatched to any gene: 10. The CDR3 sequence: CASILAGGPSLSYEQYF. The CDR3 DNA sequence: TGTGCCAGCATTCTAGCGGGAGGGCCCAGCCTCTCCTACGAGCAGTACTTC. Filled out from reference TRBV2 and TRBJ2-7, the complete variable domain reads EPEVTQTPSHQVTQMGQEVILRCVPISNHLYFYWYRQILGQKVEFLVSFYNNEISEKSEIFDDQFSVERPDGSNFTLKIRSTKLEDSAMYFCASILAGGPSLSYEQYFGPGTRLTVT.

The chain links TRBV7-9 to TRBJ1-2; D may be TRBD1 (5 bases). This CDR3 comprises 16 residues. CDR1 is SEHNR and CDR2 is FQNEAQ in the germline V gene (reference sequence). Trimming left V 5 bases short and J 0 bases short, with 16 bases between. The CDR3: CASSPGTYPTNYGYTF. In DNA, the CDR3 is TGTGCCAGCAGCCCTGGGACTTATCCTACTAACTATGGCTACACCTTC.

This chain connects TRBV4-1 to TRBJ1-1, with a tentative D call TRBD1 (6 bases). Trimming pared 0 bases from V and 0 bases from J, leaving 23 bases between. CDR1 MGHRA and CDR2 YSYEKL come from the germline V gene. The CDR3 sequence is 20 residues long. The CDR3 DNA follows: TGCGCCAGCAGCCAAGATAGGGGGACATTCGGGGGGCCCATGAACACTGAAGCTTTCTTT. It specifies CASSQDRGTFGGPMNTEAFF.

DNA for the CDR3: TGTGCCAGCAGCCTCCAACAGGGGCCCTCCTACGAGCAGTACTTC. It translates to CASSLQQGPSYEQYF. The rearrangement uses TRBV27 and TRBJ2-7; 7 nucleotides agree with TRBD1. Trimming removed 6 bases from V and 0 bases from J; junction bases left unmatched: 8. Germline values: CDR1 MNHEY, CDR2 SMNVEV (reference sequence). This CDR3 region has 15 residues.

This rearrangement joins TRBV6-5 to TRBJ2-7; 8 bases align to TRBD1. Losses at the gene ends were 2 bases for V and 3 bases for J; bases not matched to a gene: 6. The length of the CDR3 is 15 residues. CDR1 and CDR2 from the germline V gene are MNHEY and SVGAGI. The CDR3 coding sequence is TGTGCCAGCAGTTACACGACAGGGGACCTCTACGAGCAGTACTTC. This gives the protein CASSYTTGDLYEQYF.

The chain has TRBV7-9 and TRBJ2-5; 10 bases map to TRBD1. V trimming: 6 bases; J trimming: 7 bases; junction bases outside the gene matches: 14. In germline, CDR1 is SEHNR, CDR2 FQNEAQ (reference sequence). The CDR3 is 16 amino acids. CDR3 bases: TGTGCCAGCAGGGGCGCCGGACAGGGGGTTTTTGGGACCCAGTACTTC. It yields the protein CASRGAGQGVFGTQYF.

CDR3 loop: CASSGQGEQFF. The CDR3 DNA reads as TGTGCCAGCAGCGGACAGGGGGAGCAGTTCTTC. This chain uses TRBV7-8 with TRBJ2-1; 9 bases line up with TRBD1. This CDR3 spans 11 amino acids. V shed 5 bases, J shed 10 bases, and the junction held 0 bases outside the gene matches. The germline CDR1 and CDR2 sequences are SGHVS and FQNEAQ. Filled out from reference TRBV7-8 and TRBJ2-1, the complete variable domain reads GAGVSQSPRYKVAKRGQDVALRCDPISGHVSLFWYQQALGQGPEFLTYFQNEAQLDKSGLPSDRFFAERPEGSVSTLKIQRTQQEDSAVYLCASSGQGEQFFGPGTRLTVL.

This clone came up a few times. The chain links TRBV4-1 to TRBJ1-1; no reliable D call. From germline, CDR1 is MGHRA and CDR2 YSYEKL. There are 13 residues in the CDR3. V gave up 5 bases and J gave up 2 bases, with 9 bases separating them. The CDR3 sequence: CASSGRLNTEAFF. CDR3 DNA sequence: TGCGCCAGCAGCGGCAGACTAAACACTGAAGCTTTCTTT.